Listed below are T cell receptor beta chains from one sample, sequenced in a study of post-analysis software for immune sequencing data. MiXCR, run by TCRdb on the PCR reads, gives a single entry per CDR3 protein. The repertoire includes 600,000 to 700,000 distinct CDR3 sequences, roughly three fifths of them detected once, and about 11% sits in the top ten. The sequenced material came from blood. These receptor sequences come from a girl under 10 years old with multiple sclerosis. The CDR3 runs from the conserved cysteine through the conserved F or W. The D gene is left open where the match is weak. A clone size is listed for some rows: how often the clone was seen (once, few, many), or a class if it is expanded.

V: TRBV12-3/TRBV12-4
D: NA
size: NA
J: TRBJ1-2
length: 13
CDR3: CASSPSSNYGYTF
DNA: TGTGCCAGCAGCCCGAGTTCTAACTATGGCTACACCTTC

V: TRBV7-9
D: TRBD2
size: few
J: TRBJ2-1
length: 15
CDR3: CASSSLLAGANEQFF
DNA: TGTGCCAGCAGCTCCCTGCTAGCGGGGGCCAATGAGCAGTTCTTC

V: TRBV12-3/TRBV12-4
D: TRBD2
size: NA
J: TRBJ2-1
length: 15
CDR3: CASSNPGLPYNEQFF
DNA: TGTGCCAGCAGTAACCCGGGACTACCCTACAATGAGCAGTTCTTC

V: TRBV5-6
D: NA
size: NA
J: TRBJ2-7
length: 13
CDR3: CASSRTATYEQYF
DNA: TGTGCCAGCAGCCGAACAGCAACTTACGAGCAGTACTTC

V: TRBV5-1
D: TRBD1
size: few
J: TRBJ1-5
length: 16
CDR3: CASSLEGTGGNQPQHF
DNA: TGCGCCAGCAGCTTGGAGGGGACAGGGGGAAATCAGCCCCAGCATTTT

V: TRBV5-1
D: NA
size: NA
J: TRBJ2-2
length: 13
CDR3: CASSLDRVGELFF
DNA: TGCGCCAGCAGCTTGGATAGGGTAGGGGAGCTGTTTTTT

V: TRBV4-3
D: TRBD2
size: few
J: TRBJ2-2
length: 16
CDR3: CASSQDPSGGSGELFF
DNA: TGCGCCAGCAGCCAAGATCCCAGCGGGGGATCCGGGGAGCTGTTTTTT

V: TRBV2
D: TRBD1
size: few
J: TRBJ2-3
length: 14
CDR3: CASSPGTATDTQYF
DNA: TGTGCCAGCAGTCCCGGGACAGCCACAGATACGCAGTATTTT

V: TRBV12-3/TRBV12-4
D: NA
size: few
J: TRBJ2-1
length: 14
CDR3: CASSPLGPDNEQFF
DNA: TGTGCCAGCAGTCCTCTCGGGCCCGACAATGAGCAGTTCTTC

V: TRBV29-1
D: NA
size: few
J: TRBJ2-7
length: 12
CDR3: CSVAGGFYEQYF
DNA: TGCAGCGTTGCCGGGGGTTTCTACGAGCAGTACTTC

V: TRBV4-1
D: NA
size: NA
J: TRBJ2-5
length: 15
CDR3: CASSQENPQGETQYF
DNA: TGCGCCAGCAGCCAAGAGAACCCGCAGGGAGAGACCCAGTACTTC

V: TRBV3-1
D: NA
size: NA
J: TRBJ2-4
length: 12
CDR3: CASRSGTGEQYF
DNA: TGTGCCAGCAGGTCAGGGACTGGGGAGCAGTACTTC

V: TRBV7-9
D: TRBD1
size: NA
J: TRBJ1-1
length: 14
CDR3: CASSPRQGAPEAFF
DNA: TGTGCCAGCAGCCCCAGACAGGGGGCTCCTGAAGCTTTCTTT

V: TRBV4-2
D: TRBD2
size: few
J: TRBJ2-1
length: 17
CDR3: CASSQGASGADYNEQFF
DNA: TGTGCCAGCAGCCAGGGAGCTAGCGGGGCAGACTACAATGAGCAGTTCTTC

V: TRBV6-6
D: NA
size: once
J: TRBJ2-1
length: 13
CDR3: CASSYTRENEQFF
DNA: TGTGCCAGCAGTTACACAAGGGAGAATGAGCAGTTCTTC

V: TRBV6-1
D: NA
size: few
J: TRBJ1-1
length: 13
CDR3: CASRNRGTPVAFF
DNA: TGTGCCAGCAGGAACAGAGGGACCCCCGTGGCTTTCTTT

V: TRBV6-1
D: TRBD1
size: NA
J: TRBJ2-1
length: 15
CDR3: CASAYTDRVHNEQFF
DNA: TGTGCCAGCGCTTACACCGACAGGGTGCACAATGAGCAGTTCTTC

V: TRBV2
D: TRBD2
size: NA
J: TRBJ2-1
length: 15
CDR3: CASRKTSGLYNEQFF
DNA: TGTGCCAGCAGGAAAACTAGCGGGTTATACAATGAGCAGTTCTTC

V: TRBV7-2
D: NA
size: NA
J: TRBJ2-3
length: 15
CDR3: CASSPRRTSTDTQYF
DNA: TGTGCCAGCAGCCCTCGACGCACTAGCACAGATACGCAGTATTTT

V: TRBV12-3/TRBV12-4
D: NA
size: NA
J: TRBJ2-5
length: 16
CDR3: CASSFNPGAPNNEQYF
DNA: TGTGCCAGCAGTTTCAACCCGGGGGCCCCGAACAATGAGCAGTACTTC

V: TRBV12-3/TRBV12-4
D: TRBD2
size: NA
J: TRBJ2-5
length: 14
CDR3: CASSPREGPETQYF
DNA: TGTGCCAGCAGCCCCCGGGAGGGACCCGAGACCCAGTACTTC

V: TRBV6-4
D: NA
size: once
J: TRBJ1-6
length: 14
CDR3: CASSDGRENSPLHF
DNA: TGTGCCAGCAGTGACGGCAGGGAGAATTCACCCCTCCACTTT

V: TRBV5-5
D: NA
size: NA
J: TRBJ2-3
length: 15
CDR3: CASSLVGRYTDTQYF
DNA: TGTGCCAGCAGCTTGGTGGGGCGGTACACAGATACGCAGTATTTT

V: TRBV3-1
D: TRBD1
size: few
J: TRBJ2-3
length: 16
CDR3: CASSARQGIGTDTQYF
DNA: TGTGCCAGCAGCGCTCGACAGGGGATAGGCACAGATACGCAGTATTTT

V: TRBV13
D: NA
size: NA
J: TRBJ2-7
length: 15
CDR3: CASSLKGRTAYEQYF
DNA: TGTGCCAGCAGCTTAAAGGGGCGGACAGCTTACGAGCAGTACTTC

V: TRBV27
D: TRBD1
size: NA
J: TRBJ1-6
length: 14
CDR3: CASRRDRMESPLHF
DNA: TGTGCCAGCAGGCGGGACAGGATGGAATCACCCCTCCACTTT

V: TRBV29-1
D: TRBD2
size: NA
J: TRBJ2-5
length: 14
CDR3: CSVRGSGGRETQYF
DNA: TGCAGCGTAAGGGGGAGCGGGGGTCGAGAGACCCAGTACTTC

V: TRBV10-3
D: TRBD1
size: NA
J: TRBJ1-2
length: 14
CDR3: CAISARQGHYGYTF
DNA: TGTGCCATCAGTGCAAGACAGGGTCACTATGGCTACACCTTC

V: TRBV10-3
D: TRBD2
size: NA
J: TRBJ2-5
length: 14
CDR3: CAISAGGPMSSQYF
DNA: TGTGCCATCAGTGCGGGGGGGCCCATGTCGTCCCAGTACTTC

V: TRBV4-3
D: TRBD1
size: once
J: TRBJ1-1
length: 17
CDR3: CASSQLPGTGRHTEAFF
DNA: TGCGCCAGCAGCCAGCTACCCGGGACAGGGAGGCACACTGAAGCTTTCTTT

V: TRBV7-9
D: NA
size: NA
J: TRBJ2-5
length: 13
CDR3: CASSLEGIETQYF
DNA: TGTGCCAGCAGCTTAGAGGGGATAGAGACCCAGTACTTC

V: TRBV4-3
D: NA
size: NA
J: TRBJ1-1
length: 15
CDR3: CASSQVTVVNTEAFF
DNA: TGCGCCAGCAGCCAAGTGACGGTAGTAAACACTGAAGCTTTCTTT

V: TRBV21-1
D: NA
size: NA
J: TRBJ2-1
length: 15
CDR3: CASSNQAGAYNEQFF
DNA: TGTGCCAGCAGCAACCAAGCGGGGGCCTACAATGAGCAGTTCTTC

V: TRBV6-2/TRBV6-3
D: TRBD1
size: few
J: TRBJ1-2
length: 16
CDR3: CASSSGRGQPNYGYTF
DNA: TGTGCCAGTTCTTCCGGCCGGGGACAGCCTAACTATGGCTACACCTTC

V: TRBV9
D: NA
size: NA
J: TRBJ2-7
length: 14
CDR3: CASSPEAVLEEQYF
DNA: TGTGCCAGCAGCCCAGAGGCCGTGTTGGAGGAGCAGTACTTC

V: TRBV7-8
D: TRBD1
size: few
J: TRBJ2-3
length: 15
CDR3: CASSLDGQETDTQYF
DNA: TGTGCCAGCAGCTTAGATGGACAGGAGACAGATACGCAGTATTTT

V: TRBV2
D: TRBD1
size: NA
J: TRBJ1-1
length: 15
CDR3: CASRERTGEDTEAFF
DNA: TGTGCCAGCAGGGAAAGGACAGGAGAGGACACTGAAGCTTTCTTT

V: TRBV10-3
D: TRBD1
size: NA
J: TRBJ2-7
length: 13
CDR3: CAIRTGGSYEQYF
DNA: TGTGCCATCAGGACAGGGGGCTCCTACGAGCAGTACTTC

V: TRBV29-1
D: NA
size: few
J: TRBJ2-3
length: 13
CDR3: CSAAPRLTDTQYF
DNA: TGCAGCGCCGCCCCCAGGCTCACAGATACGCAGTATTTT

V: TRBV6-5
D: TRBD1
size: NA
J: TRBJ1-2
length: 13
CDR3: CASSGTGYHGYTF
DNA: TGTGCCAGCAGTGGGACAGGGTACCATGGCTACACCTTC

V: TRBV27
D: TRBD1
size: NA
J: TRBJ2-3
length: 16
CDR3: CASTQLGQGSTDTQYF
DNA: TGTGCCAGCACCCAACTGGGACAGGGGAGCACAGATACGCAGTATTTT

V: TRBV4-2
D: TRBD1
size: few
J: TRBJ2-3
length: 17
CDR3: CASSQTGTGRSSDTQYF
DNA: TGTGCCAGCAGCCAGACCGGGACAGGGCGTTCGTCAGATACGCAGTATTTT

V: TRBV12-3/TRBV12-4
D: NA
size: few
J: TRBJ2-1
length: 14
CDR3: CASSFGSGDNEQFF
DNA: TGTGCCAGCAGTTTTGGTAGCGGTGACAATGAGCAGTTCTTC

V: TRBV4-1
D: NA
size: few
J: TRBJ2-7
length: 13
CDR3: CASSQEQGAEQYF
DNA: TGCGCCAGCAGCCAAGAGCAAGGGGCCGAGCAGTACTTC

V: TRBV12-3/TRBV12-4
D: NA
size: NA
J: TRBJ2-2
length: 13
CDR3: CASSLAYGGELFF
DNA: TGTGCCAGCAGTTTAGCGTATGGTGGGGAGCTGTTTTTT

V: TRBV6-5
D: NA
size: NA
J: TRBJ2-4
length: 12
CDR3: CASSTTGSIQYF
DNA: TGTGCCAGCAGTACCACAGGGTCCATTCAGTACTTC

V: TRBV6-2/TRBV6-3
D: TRBD2
size: few
J: TRBJ2-1
length: 16
CDR3: CASRFKSGGAIDEQFF
DNA: TGTGCCAGCAGATTTAAAAGCGGGGGGGCCATCGATGAGCAGTTCTTC

V: TRBV7-2
D: NA
size: NA
J: TRBJ1-2
length: 14
CDR3: CASSLGDTNYGYTF
DNA: TGTGCCAGCAGCTTGGGGGACACGAACTATGGCTACACCTTC

V: TRBV10-3
D: TRBD2
size: NA
J: TRBJ2-1
length: 15
CDR3: CAISEGSGTYNEQFF
DNA: TGTGCCATCAGTGAGGGTAGCGGGACGTACAATGAGCAGTTCTTC

V: TRBV20-1
D: NA
size: few
J: TRBJ2-1
length: 13
CDR3: CSARFTRSNEQFF
DNA: TGCAGTGCTAGATTCACACGGTCCAATGAGCAGTTCTTC

V: TRBV24-1
D: TRBD2
size: NA
J: TRBJ2-1
length: 15
CDR3: CATSQGLAVYNEQFF
DNA: TGTGCCACCAGTCAAGGACTAGCGGTCTACAATGAGCAGTTCTTC

V: TRBV4-2
D: TRBD2
size: NA
J: TRBJ2-1
length: 16
CDR3: CASSQGTSGQHNEQFF
DNA: TGTGCCAGCAGCCAAGGAACTAGCGGCCAACACAATGAGCAGTTCTTC

V: TRBV12-3/TRBV12-4
D: TRBD1
size: once
J: TRBJ1-1
length: 15
CDR3: CASSHPRTGDPEAFF
DNA: TGTGCCAGCAGCCACCCGCGGACAGGGGACCCTGAAGCTTTCTTT

V: TRBV10-3
D: NA
size: few
J: TRBJ2-6
length: 16
CDR3: CAISVTEDSGANVLTF
DNA: TGTGCCATCAGTGTTACCGAAGACTCTGGGGCCAACGTCCTGACTTTC

V: TRBV29-1
D: TRBD2
size: NA
J: TRBJ2-7
length: 16
CDR3: CSVDYRGAGETYEQYF
DNA: TGCAGCGTTGATTATCGTGGAGCGGGGGAGACCTACGAGCAGTACTTC